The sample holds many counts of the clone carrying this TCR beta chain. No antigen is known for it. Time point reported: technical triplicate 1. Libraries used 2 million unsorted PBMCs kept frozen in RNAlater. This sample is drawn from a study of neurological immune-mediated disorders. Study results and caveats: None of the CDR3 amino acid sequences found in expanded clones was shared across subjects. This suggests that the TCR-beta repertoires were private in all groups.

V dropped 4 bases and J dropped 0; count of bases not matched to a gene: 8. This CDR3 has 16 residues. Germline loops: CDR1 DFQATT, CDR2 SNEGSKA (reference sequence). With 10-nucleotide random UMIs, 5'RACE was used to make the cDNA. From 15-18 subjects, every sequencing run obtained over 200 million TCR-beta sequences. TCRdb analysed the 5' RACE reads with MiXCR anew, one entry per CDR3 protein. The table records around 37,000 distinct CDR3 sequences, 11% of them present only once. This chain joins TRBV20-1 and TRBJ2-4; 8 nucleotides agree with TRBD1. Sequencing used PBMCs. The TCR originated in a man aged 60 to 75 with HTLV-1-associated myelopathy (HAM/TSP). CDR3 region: CSAKRPGQAAKNIQYF. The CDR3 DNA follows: TGCAGTGCTAAAAGACCGGGACAGGCAGCCAAAAACATTCAGTACTTC.